This TCR beta chain was obtained from a study of cytotoxic CD8 clonotypes in ibrutinib-treated CLL. Overall study context: In all, more than 10 patients were relapsed/refractory, approximately 14 were treatment-naive and some 17 were IGHV unmutated. Among responders, 24 were partial and 2 complete; after median 68 months, around 15 stayed remitted and some twelve progressed.

Study-level results: Treatment left the uncommon public clonotypes either contracted or stable in frequency.

Data came from immunoSEQ multiplex PCR; TCRdb stores just in-frame clones and leaves some out. Altogether around 150,000 clones are present, approximately 91% being singletons, with the ten largest covering roughly 3%. This CDR3 has 13 residues. V lost 2 bases to trimming and J lost 3 bases, with 5 bases between them. Germline assignment: CDR1 KGHSH and CDR2 LQKENI. A note on this clone: As yet, its antigen is unknown.

J is TRBJ1-5 and V is TRBV18; D is undetermined. The sequences come from PBMCs, collected at disease progression, from a patient treated with ibrutinib. The TCR originated in a human donor with chronic lymphocytic leukemia. CDR3: CASSPGNNQPQHF. For the CDR3, the DNA is TGTGCCAGCTCACCAGGGAACAATCAGCCCCAGCATTTT.